These T cell receptor beta chains were read from a single sample in a study of Graves' ophthalmopathy and Graves' hyperthyroidism. TCRdb re-called the multiplex PCR reads with MiXCR, one entry per CDR3 protein. The profile shows about 390,000 distinct CDR3 sequences, 15% of them singletons. The source material was peripheral blood. The receptors come from a young woman with stable Graves' hyperthyroidism. CDR3s include the opening cysteine and the closing phenylalanine or tryptophan.

TRBV2,TRBJ2-7,CASSEPGFGTYEQYF
TRBV6-2/TRBV6-3,TRBJ2-7,CASTQTGYAYEQYF
TRBV6-2/TRBV6-3,TRBJ1-5,CASIDAGKNHQPQHF
TRBV29-1,TRBJ1-5,CSVERVVGPNQPQHF
TRBV11-3,TRBJ1-2,CASSRGDTRGNGYTF
TRBV6-2/TRBV6-3,TRBJ2-7,CASKDKSSYEQYF
TRBV11-2,TRBJ2-5,CASSLSSGRGAQETQYF
TRBV12-5,TRBJ1-1,CASVPDRGSEAFF
TRBV6-1,TRBJ1-1,CASAPRDRGRGTEAFF
TRBV6-1,TRBJ1-6,CASSELWDRAYNSPLHF
TRBV5-1,TRBJ1-5,CASSLGTPGEPQHF
TRBV2,TRBJ2-5,CASSERETQETQYF
TRBV4-1,TRBJ1-3,CASSQESFGNTIYF
TRBV4-1,TRBJ2-7,CASSQDAPRQGSHEQYF
TRBV6-5,TRBJ1-2,CASRPRVPSANYGYTF
TRBV3-1,TRBJ2-7,CASSSQLGTYEQYF
TRBV20-1,TRBJ1-2,CSAFLPPGQGNYGYTF
TRBV2,TRBJ2-5,CASLSGGMETQYF
TRBV28,TRBJ2-5,CASSGQGGRETQYF
TRBV24-1,TRBJ1-1,CATPVGFPMNTEAFF
TRBV6-2/TRBV6-3,TRBJ2-7,CASSSGGYSYEQYF